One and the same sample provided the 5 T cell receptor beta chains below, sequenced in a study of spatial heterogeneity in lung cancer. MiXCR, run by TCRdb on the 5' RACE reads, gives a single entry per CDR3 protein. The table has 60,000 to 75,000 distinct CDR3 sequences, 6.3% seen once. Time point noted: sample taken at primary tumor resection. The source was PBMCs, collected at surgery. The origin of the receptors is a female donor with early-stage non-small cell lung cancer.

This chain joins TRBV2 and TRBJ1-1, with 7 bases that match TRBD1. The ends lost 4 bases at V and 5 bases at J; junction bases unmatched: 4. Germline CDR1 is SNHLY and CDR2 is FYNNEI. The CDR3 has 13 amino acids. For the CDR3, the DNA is TGTGCCAGCAGTGGGCCAGGGGGTACTGAAGCTTTCTTT. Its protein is CASSGPGGTEAFF.

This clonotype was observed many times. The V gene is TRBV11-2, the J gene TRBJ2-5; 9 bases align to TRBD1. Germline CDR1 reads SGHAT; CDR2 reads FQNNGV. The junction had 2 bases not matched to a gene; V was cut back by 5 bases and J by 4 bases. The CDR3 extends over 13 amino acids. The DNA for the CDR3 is TGTGCCAGCAGCCTACAGGGGGCAGAGACCCAGTACTTC. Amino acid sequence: CASSLQGAETQYF.

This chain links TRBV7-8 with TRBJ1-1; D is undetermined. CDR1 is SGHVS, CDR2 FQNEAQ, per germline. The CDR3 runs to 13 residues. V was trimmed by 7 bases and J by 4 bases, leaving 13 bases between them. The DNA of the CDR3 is TGTGCCAGCACCCCGAGGCTGGCCACTGAAGCTTTCTTT. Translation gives CASTPRLATEAFF.

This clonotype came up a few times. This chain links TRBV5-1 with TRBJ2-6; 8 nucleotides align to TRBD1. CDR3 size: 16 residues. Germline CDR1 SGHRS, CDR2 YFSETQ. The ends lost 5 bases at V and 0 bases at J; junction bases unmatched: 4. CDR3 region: CASRRTGSSGANVLTF. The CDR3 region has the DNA TGCGCCAGCAGGCGGACAGGGAGCTCTGGGGCCAACGTCCTGACTTTC.

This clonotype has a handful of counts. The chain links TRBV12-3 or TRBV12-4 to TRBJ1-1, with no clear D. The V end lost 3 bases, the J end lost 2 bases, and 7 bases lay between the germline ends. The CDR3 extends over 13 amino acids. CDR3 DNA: TGTGCCAGCAGTTTTCACGGAAACACTGAAGCTTTCTTT. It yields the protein CASSFHGNTEAFF.